This passage covers 12 T cell receptor beta chains from one sample sequenced in a study of PD-1 blockade in classical Hodgkin lymphoma. Specified time point: newly diagnosed, previously untreated cHL patient sample. From thawed PBMCs, CD4+ T cells were purified using magnetic negative selection. The repertoire was sequenced with immunoSEQ multiplex PCR; TCRdb's copy has only in-frame clones and lacks some. The data contain approximately 26,000 clones, roughly 89% of them singletons. Sequencing was done on a sample of CD4+ T cells from blood. Receptor source: a human donor with classical Hodgkin lymphoma.

The table lists this clone with a few counts. The chain employs TRBV7-9 and TRBJ1-1; TRBD1 matches at 7 bases. This CDR3 has 15 residues. In germline, CDR1 is SEHNR, CDR2 FQNEAQ (reference sequence). V shed 4 bases and J 1 base; nucleotides not matched to a gene: 6. CDR3: CASSSPGQKNTEAFF. The CDR3 bases are TGTGCCAGCAGCTCACCGGGACAGAAGAACACTGAAGCTTTCTTT.

The V call is TRBV27, the J call TRBJ1-1; D might be TRBD1 (5 bases). Germline V gene data show CDR1 as MNHEY and CDR2 as SMNVEV (reference sequence). The CDR3 is 13 residues long. V was clipped by 1 base and J by 5 bases, with 8 bases between them. The CDR3 nucleotides are TGTGCCAGCAGTTTATATAGGGGTACTGAAGCTTTCTTT. As protein: CASSLYRGTEAFF.

CDR3 sequence: CASSLGIQETQYF. In nucleotides, the CDR3 is TGCGCCAGCAGCTTAGGCATCCAAGAGACCCAGTACTTC. V is TRBV5-1 and J is TRBJ2-5; no reliable D call. The CDR3 consists of 13 residues. Per germline, CDR1 SGHRS and CDR2 YFSETQ. V shed 2 bases and J shed 1 base, with 6 bases lying between them.

The chain recombines TRBV4-2 with TRBJ1-2, with 7 bases fitting TRBD1. Germline-derived CDR1 and CDR2 are LGHNA and YNFKEQ. V dropped 5 bases and J dropped 3; count of bases not matched to a gene: 6. The CDR3 sequence is 14 residues long. The CDR3 here is CASSLRTGYYGYTF. In DNA, the CDR3 is TGTGCCAGCAGCTTACGGACAGGCTACTATGGCTACACCTTC.

V gene TRBV6-6 combines with J gene TRBJ2-1, with 9 bases that match TRBD2. Germline V CDR1 and CDR2: MNHNY, SVGAGI (reference sequence). This CDR3 is built from 15 residues. The V and J ends lost 6 bases and 5 bases, in that order; junction bases with no gene match: 8. The CDR3: CASSPRTSVNNEQFF. The CDR3 coding sequence is TGTGCCAGCAGCCCCCGGACTAGCGTGAACAATGAGCAGTTCTTC.

The V call is TRBV4-3, the J call TRBJ2-3, with a possible D match to TRBD1 (6 bases). With 2 bases removed from V and 0 bases from J, the gap between germline ends came to 12 bases. The CDR3 sequence is 16 residues long. Germline V gene data show CDR1 as LGHNA and CDR2 as YSLEER. Here the CDR3 reads CASSQSDRPSTDTQYF. The DNA of the CDR3 is TGCGCCAGCAGCCAATCCGACAGGCCTAGCACAGATACGCAGTATTTT.

The chain combines TRBV11-2 with TRBJ1-1; perhaps TRBD1 as D (5 bases). The CDR3 has 16 amino acids. Germline CDR1 and CDR2: SGHAT and FQNNGV. V lost 5 bases, J lost 2 bases, and 18 bases lay in between. This CDR3 is CASSHRGAVPNTEAFF. The CDR3 bases are TGTGCCAGCAGCCATCGGGGCGCGGTCCCAAACACTGAAGCTTTCTTT.

V is TRBV7-9 and J is TRBJ1-3, with D tentatively TRBD1 (6 bases). CDR1 SEHNR and CDR2 FQNEAQ come from the germline V gene (reference sequence). The CDR3 is 17 residues long. V was pared by 3 bases and J by 3 bases, with 18 bases between. CDR3 amino acids: CASSFGQQIYLGNTIYF. In DNA, the CDR3 is TGTGCCAGCAGCTTCGGACAGCAGATTTACCTTGGAAACACCATATATTTT.

V is TRBV4-3 and J is TRBJ1-4; D ambiguous. This CDR3 is 13 amino acids long. Germline V gene data show CDR1 as LGHNA and CDR2 as YSLEER. V shed 9 bases and J shed 5 bases, with 13 bases lying between them. The CDR3 spells CASRRAPNEKLFF. The CDR3 nucleotides are TGCGCCAGTCGCCGGGCCCCAAATGAAAAACTGTTTTTT.

This chain uses TRBV6-6 with TRBJ1-4, with 7 bases identical to TRBD1. Trimming took 4 bases from V and 3 from J; bases not matched to a gene: 5. Germline V gene sequence: CDR1 MNHNY, CDR2 SVGAGI (reference sequence). The CDR3 sequence is 15 residues long. As DNA, the CDR3 is TGTGCCAGCAGTTTAGGACAGGCGTCTAATGAAAAACTGTTTTTT. It codes for CASSLGQASNEKLFF.

J is TRBJ2-5 and V is TRBV19; 7 positions match TRBD1. The germline gives CDR1 LNHDA, CDR2 SQIVND (reference sequence). The CDR3 is made up of 14 amino acids. V lost 4 bases and J lost 4; bases outside the gene matches: 6. CDR3 sequence: CASSKLQGSETQYF. The CDR3 region has the DNA TGTGCCAGTAGTAAGCTACAGGGGTCAGAGACCCAGTACTTC.

The J gene is TRBJ1-5, the V gene TRBV5-1; D remains ambiguous. The CDR3 runs 15 residues. Per the germline V gene, CDR1 is SGHRS and CDR2 is YFSETQ. Trimming pared 5 bases from V and 4 bases from J, leaving 16 bases between. DNA of the CDR3: TGCGCCAGCAGTCAATCGGGCGGGGATAATCAGCCCCAGCATTTT. It is translated as CASSQSGGDNQPQHF.